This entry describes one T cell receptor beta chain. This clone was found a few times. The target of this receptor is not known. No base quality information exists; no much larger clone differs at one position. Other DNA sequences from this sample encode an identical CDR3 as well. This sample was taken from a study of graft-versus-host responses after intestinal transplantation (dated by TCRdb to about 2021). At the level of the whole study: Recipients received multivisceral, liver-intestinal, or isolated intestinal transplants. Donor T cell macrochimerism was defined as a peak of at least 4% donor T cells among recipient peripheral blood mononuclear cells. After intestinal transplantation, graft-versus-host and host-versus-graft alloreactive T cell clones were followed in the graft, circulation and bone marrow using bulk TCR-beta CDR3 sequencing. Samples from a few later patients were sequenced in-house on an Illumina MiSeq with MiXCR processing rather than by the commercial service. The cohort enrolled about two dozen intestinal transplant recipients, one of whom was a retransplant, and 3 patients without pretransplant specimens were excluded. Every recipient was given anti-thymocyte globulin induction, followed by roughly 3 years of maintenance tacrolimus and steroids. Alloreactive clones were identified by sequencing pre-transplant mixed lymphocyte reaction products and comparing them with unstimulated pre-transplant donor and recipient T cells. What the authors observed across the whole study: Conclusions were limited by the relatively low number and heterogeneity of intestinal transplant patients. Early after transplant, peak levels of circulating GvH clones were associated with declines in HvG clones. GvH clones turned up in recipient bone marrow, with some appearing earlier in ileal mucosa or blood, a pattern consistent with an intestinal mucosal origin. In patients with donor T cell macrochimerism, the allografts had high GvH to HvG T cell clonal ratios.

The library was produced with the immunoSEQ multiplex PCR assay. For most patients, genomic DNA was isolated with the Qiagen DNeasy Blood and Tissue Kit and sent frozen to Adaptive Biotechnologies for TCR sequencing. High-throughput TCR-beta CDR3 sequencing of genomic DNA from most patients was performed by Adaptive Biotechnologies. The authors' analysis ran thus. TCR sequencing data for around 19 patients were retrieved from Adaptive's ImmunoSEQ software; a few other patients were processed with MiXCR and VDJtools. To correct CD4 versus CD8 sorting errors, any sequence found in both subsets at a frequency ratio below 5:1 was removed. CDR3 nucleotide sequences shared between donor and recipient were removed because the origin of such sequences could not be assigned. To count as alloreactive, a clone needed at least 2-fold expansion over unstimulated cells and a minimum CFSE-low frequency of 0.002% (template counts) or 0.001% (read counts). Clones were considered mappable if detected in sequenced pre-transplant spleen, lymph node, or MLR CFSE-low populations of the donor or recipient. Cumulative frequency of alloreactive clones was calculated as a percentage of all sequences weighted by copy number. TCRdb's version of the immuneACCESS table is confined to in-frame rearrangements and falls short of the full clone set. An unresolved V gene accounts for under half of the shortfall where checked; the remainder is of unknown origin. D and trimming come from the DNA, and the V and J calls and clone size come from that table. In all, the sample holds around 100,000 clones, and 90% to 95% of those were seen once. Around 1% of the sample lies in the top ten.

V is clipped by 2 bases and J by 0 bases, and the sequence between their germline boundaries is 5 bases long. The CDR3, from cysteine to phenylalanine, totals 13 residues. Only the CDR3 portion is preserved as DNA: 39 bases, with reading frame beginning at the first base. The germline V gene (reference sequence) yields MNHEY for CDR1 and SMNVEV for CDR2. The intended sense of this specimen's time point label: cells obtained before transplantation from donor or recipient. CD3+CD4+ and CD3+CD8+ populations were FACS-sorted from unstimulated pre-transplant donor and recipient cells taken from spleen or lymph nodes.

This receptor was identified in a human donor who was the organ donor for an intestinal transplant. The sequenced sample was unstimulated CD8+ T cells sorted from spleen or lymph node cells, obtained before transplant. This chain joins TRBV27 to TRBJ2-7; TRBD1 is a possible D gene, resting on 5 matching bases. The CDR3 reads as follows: CASSLQGSYEQYF. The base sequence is TGTGCCAGCAGTTTACAGGGCTCCTACGAGCAGTACTTC.